Below, 26 T cell receptor beta chains from the same sample are listed, as sequenced in a study of T-cell reconstitution after alpha-beta-depleted transplantation in children. Unique molecular identifiers were incorporated during preparation of the TCRbeta library. TCRdb analysed the PCR reads with MiXCR anew, one entry per CDR3 protein. The sample yields about 980,000 distinct CDR3 sequences, about 30% seen once. The specimen was PBMCs, mostly from graft donor cells, collected 360 days after TCRalphabeta/CD19-depleted stem cell transplant. The receptors were sampled from a boy younger than two who had a stem cell transplant for SCID, so the T cells may come from the graft donor.

CDR3 loop: CASSPLGTVDQPQHF. CDR3 nucleotides: TGTGCCAGCAGCCCCCTCGGGACAGTTGATCAGCCCCAGCATTTT. This chain uses TRBV14 with TRBJ1-5, with TRBD1 identical over 7 bases. This CDR3 has 15 amino acids. V shed 4 bases, J shed 5 bases, and the junction held 8 bases outside the gene matches. Germline CDR1 is SGHDN and CDR2 is FVKESK.

This clonotype was counted only a few times. V usage is TRBV4-3 and J usage is TRBJ2-5, with TRBD1 matching 8 bases. Germline V lookup: CDR1 LGHNA, CDR2 YSLEER. This CDR3 is 15 amino acids long. The V and J ends lost 4 bases and 3 bases, in that order; junction bases with no gene match: 7. DNA of the CDR3: TGCGCCAGCAGCCCTCTCGGGACAGGAGAAGAGACCCAGTACTTC. Amino acid sequence: CASSPLGTGEETQYF.

This clonotype was recorded at least ten times. The CDR3 region is CASSSHPDRPNYYNEQFF. The CDR3 nucleotides are TGCGCCAGCAGCTCTCACCCGGACAGGCCGAATTACTACAATGAGCAGTTCTTC. The chain has TRBV5-1 and TRBJ2-1; 7 positions match TRBD1. The V segment lost 3 bases and the J segment 3 bases; nucleotides outside the gene matches: 15. The germline CDR1 and CDR2 sequences are SGHRS and YFSETQ. The CDR3 length is 18 residues.

The chain combines TRBV27 with TRBJ2-3, with 7 bases lining up with TRBD2. Looked up from germline, CDR1 is MNHEY and CDR2 is SMNVEV (reference sequence). V gave up 3 bases and J gave up 2 bases; unmatched junction bases: 11. The CDR3 runs 17 residues. CDR3 in DNA: TGTGCCAGCAGTTTCGGGGGGAGGGGACTCTTCACAGATACGCAGTATTTT. Encoded protein: CASSFGGRGLFTDTQYF.

This clonotype was found a few times. The chain has TRBV4-3 and TRBJ2-1; 8 bases align to TRBD1. The CDR3 is 15 amino acids. V was pared by 0 bases and J by 4 bases, with 2 bases of the junction left unmatched. Germline V gene lookup returns CDR1 LGHNA and CDR2 YSLEER. The CDR3 DNA is TGCGCCAGCAGCCAAGATCAGGGGGCGTACAATGAGCAGTTCTTC. As protein: CASSQDQGAYNEQFF.

There are many counts of this clonotype. The chain links TRBV20-1 to TRBJ2-2; weak D call: TRBD2 (5 bases). Germline V lookup: CDR1 DFQATT, CDR2 SNEGSKA (reference sequence). The V end was cut by 6 bases, the J end by 2 bases, with 10 bases between. The CDR3 consists of 13 residues. The CDR3 DNA sequence: TGCAGTGCCCCCGGAGGAAACACCGGGGAGCTGTTTTTT. Amino acids: CSAPGGNTGELFF.

This clonotype has a count of ten or more. This chain links TRBV12-5 with TRBJ1-5; tentative D call: TRBD1 (6 bases). Deletions cut 1 base from V and 4 bases from J, with 8 bases between. Germline loops: CDR1 LGHNT, CDR2 FRNRAP. CDR3 length: 14 amino acids. The CDR3 is CASGLGDKNQPQHF. CDR3 DNA sequence: TGTGCTAGTGGTTTGGGGGACAAAAATCAGCCCCAGCATTTT.

The genes are TRBV12-3 or TRBV12-4 and TRBJ2-7; D tentatively fits TRBD1 or TRBD2 (5 bases each). CDR3 length: 17 amino acids. The V gene lost 6 bases and the J gene lost 0 bases, with 21 bases spanning the gap. The CDR3: CASSPIKGTVSSYEQYF. The CDR3 region has the DNA TGTGCCAGCAGCCCGATAAAAGGGACGGTTAGCTCCTACGAGCAGTACTTC.

This clonotype was counted between two and nine times. The chain uses TRBV20-1 and TRBJ2-3; D gene uncertain. The CDR3 has 14 amino acids. V dropped 3 bases and J dropped 2 bases, with 12 bases sitting between them. Germline CDR1 DFQATT, CDR2 SNEGSKA (reference sequence). The CDR3 region is CSASPRHYTDTQYF. The CDR3 nucleotides are TGCAGTGCTAGCCCCCGACACTACACAGATACGCAGTATTTT.

This clonotype was observed a handful of times. The V and J genes are TRBV11-2 and TRBJ2-7; TRBD1 matches at 9 bases. The trim removed 2 bases at V and 3 bases at J, leaving 11 bases unmatched. CDR1 and CDR2 (germline): SGHAT, FQNNGV. The CDR3 totals 17 residues. The CDR3 DNA is TGTGCCAGCAGCTTAAAGCGAGAACAGGGGGCTCACTACGAGCAGTACTTC. This sequence encodes CASSLKREQGAHYEQYF.

There are a few counts of this clonotype. This chain connects TRBV6-5 to TRBJ2-1; D is possibly TRBD1 (5 bases). Germline-derived CDR1 and CDR2 are MNHEY and SVGAGI. V dropped 2 bases and J dropped 9 bases, with 14 bases sitting between them. This CDR3 has 14 amino acids. This chain's CDR3 is CASSYPYRGGEQFF. The CDR3, as DNA: TGTGCCAGCAGTTACCCCTATAGGGGCGGTGAGCAGTTCTTC.

This clonotype was found a few times. V gene TRBV7-2 combines with J gene TRBJ2-7; 9 nucleotides line up with TRBD1. V trimming: 5 bases; J trimming: 5 bases; junction bases outside the gene matches: 10. CDR1 is SGHTA and CDR2 is FQGNSA in the germline V gene. This CDR3 is built from 15 residues. The CDR3 DNA reads as TGTGCCAGCAGCCGCGGGACAGGGAGATTTAACGAGCAGTACTTC. As protein: CASSRGTGRFNEQYF.

The chain joins TRBV12-3 or TRBV12-4 to TRBJ2-1; TRBD2 agrees at 12 bases. The CDR3 consists of 18 residues. The junction had 13 bases not matched to a gene; V was cut back by 6 bases and J by 4 bases. CDR3 bases: TGTGCCAGCAGGACGTGGGCTAGCGGGGGGGCGCATTACAATGAGCAGTTCTTC. This codes for CASRTWASGGAHYNEQFF.

The chain joins TRBV4-1 to TRBJ2-7, with 7 bases that match TRBD1. The V gene end was trimmed by 1 base and the J gene end by 3 bases; junction bases not matched to a gene: 9. Germline V lookup: CDR1 MGHRA, CDR2 YSYEKL. The CDR3 is 16 amino acids. CDR3 nucleotide sequence: TGCGCCAGCAGCCAAGGCCCCTGGGACAGAGGCTACGAGCAGTACTTC. Its translation is CASSQGPWDRGYEQYF.

This clonotype has only a few counts. The chain employs TRBV11-2 and TRBJ2-3; 8 bases map to TRBD2. This CDR3 spans 15 amino acids. Germline CDR1 is SGHAT and CDR2 is FQNNGV. J was trimmed by 6 bases and V by 3 bases; bases with no gene match: 8. The CDR3, as DNA: TGTGCCAGCAGCTTTCTCGCGGGGGGTAAGGATACGCAGTATTTT. It codes for CASSFLAGGKDTQYF.

This rearrangement joins TRBV12-3 or TRBV12-4 to TRBJ2-2; D may match TRBD1 or TRBD2 (5 bases each). CDR3 size: 16 residues. V gave up 4 bases and J gave up 5 bases, with 17 bases separating them. CDR3 sequence: CASSSTGGSRTGELFF. In DNA form, the CDR3 reads TGTGCCAGCAGTTCGACTGGGGGTAGTAGGACCGGGGAGCTGTTTTTT.

This clonotype was observed a few times. The chain joins TRBV10-3 to TRBJ1-1; D is undetermined. The ends were cut back, 2 bases at V and 1 base at J, with 8 bases in the middle. Germline V CDR1 and CDR2: ENHRY, SYGVKD. This CDR3 is 14 amino acids long. CDR3 nucleotides: TGTGCCATCAGTGAGCGTTTGGGGAACACTGAAGCTTTCTTT. Translation: CAISERLGNTEAFF.

There are a few counts of this clonotype. The chain has TRBV5-1 and TRBJ2-2, with TRBD1 matching 8 bases. J gave up 2 bases and V 4 bases, and 7 bases lay outside the gene matches. Germline lookup yields CDR1 SGHRS and CDR2 YFSETQ. This CDR3 has 16 amino acids. CDR3 sequence (DNA): TGCGCCAGCAGCAAACCCGGGACAGGAAACACCGGGGAGCTGTTTTTT. This codes for CASSKPGTGNTGELFF.

V usage is TRBV10-1 and J usage is TRBJ1-1; no clear D. Per germline, CDR1 WNHNN and CDR2 SYGVQD (reference sequence). V lost 3 bases and J 7 bases, leaving 24 bases between the germline ends. This CDR3 contains 17 residues. The CDR3 protein is CASSERSRRPGSGEAFF. In DNA, the CDR3 is TGCGCCAGCAGTGAACGATCCAGACGTCCCGGCTCAGGTGAAGCTTTCTTT.

A few counts support this clonotype. The chain joins TRBV6-5 to TRBJ1-5; 9 nucleotides agree with TRBD1. Losses at the gene ends were 2 bases for V and 1 base for J; bases not matched to a gene: 9. The CDR3 sequence is 18 residues long. Per the germline V gene, CDR1 is MNHEY and CDR2 is SVGAGI. The CDR3: CASSYVGGTGWSNQPQHF. CDR3 nucleotides: TGTGCCAGCAGTTACGTGGGTGGGACAGGGTGGAGCAATCAGCCCCAGCATTTT.

This sequence joins TRBV11-1 and TRBJ1-1, with TRBD1 matching 7 bases. The J segment lost 5 bases and the V segment lost 5 bases, leaving 8 bases of the junction unmatched. Germline V gene data show CDR1 as SGHAT and CDR2 as FQDESV (reference sequence). The CDR3 length is 14 residues. The CDR3 spells CASSASRGMTEAFF. CDR3 nucleotides: TGTGCCAGCAGCGCATCCAGGGGGATGACTGAAGCTTTCTTT.

This clonotype was detected a few times. Here the CDR3 reads CSASVRGAPVNEQFF. The DNA of the CDR3 is TGCAGTGCTAGTGTCCGGGGGGCCCCGGTCAATGAGCAGTTCTTC. This chain joins TRBV20-1 and TRBJ2-1, with D perhaps matching TRBD2 (7 bases). The V gene's germline CDR1 is DFQATT and CDR2 SNEGSKA (reference sequence). The CDR3 totals 15 residues. Trimming left V 3 bases short and J 6 bases short, with 18 bases between.

The table lists this clonotype with a few counts. V gene TRBV7-8 combines with J gene TRBJ2-1; weak D call: TRBD1 (5 bases). Germline V gene data show CDR1 as SGHVS and CDR2 as FQNEAQ. V lost 7 bases and J lost 7, with 17 bases in between. The CDR3 is made up of 14 amino acids. The CDR3 bases are TGTGCCAGCACCTACAATAGGGGATCTAATGAGCAGTTCTTC. Amino acid sequence: CASTYNRGSNEQFF.

V usage is TRBV9 and J usage is TRBJ2-3; 8 bases match TRBD2. Germline values: CDR1 SGDLS, CDR2 YYNGEE. J was trimmed by 6 bases and V by 5 bases; bases with no gene match: 5. This CDR3 region has 13 residues. CDR3 in amino acids: CASRGLVPDTQYF. Here the CDR3 DNA reads TGTGCCAGCAGGGGACTAGTGCCCGATACGCAGTATTTT.

V is TRBV10-2 and J is TRBJ2-3; a possible D gene is TRBD2 (5 bases). The CDR3 has 12 amino acids. V was clipped by 11 bases and J by 5 bases, with 14 bases between them. The V gene's germline CDR1 is WSHSY and CDR2 SAAADI. The CDR3 region has the DNA TGCGCCGGAGGAGACAATAAAGATACGCAGTATTTT. This translates into CAGGDNKDTQYF.

This sequence joins TRBV5-5 and TRBJ2-1; D is unclear. This CDR3 spans 15 amino acids. The germline V gene has CDR1 SGHKS and CDR2 YYEKEE (reference sequence). V gave up 4 bases and J gave up 3 bases, with 14 bases separating them. The CDR3 DNA reads TGTGCCAGCAGCGCCGGGCCATTTCACTACAATGAGCAGTTCTTC. Its translation is CASSAGPFHYNEQFF. Drawing the rest from reference TRBV5-5 and TRBJ2-1, the complete variable domain is DAGVTQSPTHLIKTRGQQVTLRCSPISGHKSVSWYQQVLGQGPQFIFQYYEKEERGRGNFPDRFSARQFPNYSSELNVNALLLGDSALYLCASSAGPFHYNEQFFGPGTRLTVL.